This T cell receptor beta chain was identified during a study of tumor and adjacent non-tumor tissue in lung cancer. TCRbeta libraries were built with three rounds of nested PCR, modified from ARM-PCR. TCRdb passed the multiplex PCR reads through MiXCR, listing each CDR3 protein once. Of about 200,000 distinct CDR3 sequences in the sample, 71% are singletons; the top ten hold under 30%. CDR3 length: 15 residues. Germline V gene data show CDR1 as DFQATT and CDR2 as SNEGSKA (reference sequence). V lost 3 bases and J 6 bases, leaving 18 bases between the germline ends. RNA was extracted from bulk tissue without any cell sorting.

The chain joins TRBV20-1 to TRBJ1-5; tentatively, D is TRBD1 (5 bases). Sequences were obtained from lung tumor tissue. The clonotype originates from a man aged 55-75 years with non-small cell lung cancer. The CDR3 spells CSAREHKGLGQPQHF. The CDR3 DNA reads TGCAGTGCTAGGGAACACAAGGGGCTGGGTCAGCCCCAGCATTTT.